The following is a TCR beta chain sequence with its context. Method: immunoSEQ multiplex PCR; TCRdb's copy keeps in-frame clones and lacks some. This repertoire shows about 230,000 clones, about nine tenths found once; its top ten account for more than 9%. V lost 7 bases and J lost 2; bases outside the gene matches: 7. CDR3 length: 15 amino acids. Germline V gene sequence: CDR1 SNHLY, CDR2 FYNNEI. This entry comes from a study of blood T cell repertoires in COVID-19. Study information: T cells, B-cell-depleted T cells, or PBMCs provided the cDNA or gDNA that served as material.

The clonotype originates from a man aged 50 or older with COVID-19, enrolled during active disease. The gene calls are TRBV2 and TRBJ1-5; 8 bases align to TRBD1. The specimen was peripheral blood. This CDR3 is CASTQGAAGNQPQHF. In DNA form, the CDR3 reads TGTGCCAGCACCCAGGGGGCGGCAGGCAATCAGCCCCAGCATTTT. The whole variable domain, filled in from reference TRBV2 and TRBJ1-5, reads EPEVTQTPSHQVTQMGQEVILRCVPISNHLYFYWYRQILGQKVEFLVSFYNNEISEKSEIFDDQFSVERPDGSNFTLKIRSTKLEDSAMYFCASTQGAAGNQPQHFGDGTRLSIL.